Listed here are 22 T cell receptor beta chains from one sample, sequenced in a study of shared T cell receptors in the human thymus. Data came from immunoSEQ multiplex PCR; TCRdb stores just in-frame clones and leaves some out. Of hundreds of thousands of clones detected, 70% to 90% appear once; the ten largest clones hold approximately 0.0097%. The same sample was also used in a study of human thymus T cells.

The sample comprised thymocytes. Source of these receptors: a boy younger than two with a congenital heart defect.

CDR3 sequence reads: CASSNRTGQGNTEAFF. The DNA of the CDR3 is TGTGCCAGCAGTAACAGGACAGGCCAGGGAAACACTGAAGCTTTCTTT. The chain combines TRBV27 with TRBJ1-1; 7 bases agree with TRBD1. CDR3 length: 16 residues. Germline CDR1 MNHEY, CDR2 SMNVEV (reference sequence). Trimming at V came to 5 bases and at J to 2 bases, leaving 11 bases not matched to a gene.

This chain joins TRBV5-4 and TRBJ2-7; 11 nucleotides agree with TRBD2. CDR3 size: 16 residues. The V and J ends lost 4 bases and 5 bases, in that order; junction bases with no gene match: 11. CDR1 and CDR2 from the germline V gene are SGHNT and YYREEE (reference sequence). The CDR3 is CASSNLRLAGRDEQYF. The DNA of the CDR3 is TGTGCCAGCAGCAACCTGCGACTAGCGGGAAGAGACGAGCAGTACTTC.

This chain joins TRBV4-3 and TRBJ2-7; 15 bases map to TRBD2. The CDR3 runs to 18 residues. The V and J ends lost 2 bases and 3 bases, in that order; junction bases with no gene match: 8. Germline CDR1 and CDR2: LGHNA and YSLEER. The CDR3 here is CASSQLLKGLAGGYEQYF. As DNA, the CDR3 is TGCGCCAGCAGCCAATTACTAAAGGGACTAGCGGGAGGCTACGAGCAGTACTTC.

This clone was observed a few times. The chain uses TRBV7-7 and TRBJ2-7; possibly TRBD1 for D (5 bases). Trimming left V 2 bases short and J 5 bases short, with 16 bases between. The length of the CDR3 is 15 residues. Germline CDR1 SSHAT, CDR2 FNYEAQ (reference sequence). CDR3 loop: CASSLSSREGDEQYF. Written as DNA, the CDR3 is TGTGCCAGCAGCTTATCGAGCAGGGAAGGGGACGAGCAGTACTTC.

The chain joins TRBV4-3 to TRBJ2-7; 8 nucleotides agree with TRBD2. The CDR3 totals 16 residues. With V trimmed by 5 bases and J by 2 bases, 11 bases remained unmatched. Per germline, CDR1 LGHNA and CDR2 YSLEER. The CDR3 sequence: CASSFRLAPLPYEQYF. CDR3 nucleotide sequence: TGCGCCAGCAGCTTCCGACTAGCGCCGCTCCCCTACGAGCAGTACTTC.

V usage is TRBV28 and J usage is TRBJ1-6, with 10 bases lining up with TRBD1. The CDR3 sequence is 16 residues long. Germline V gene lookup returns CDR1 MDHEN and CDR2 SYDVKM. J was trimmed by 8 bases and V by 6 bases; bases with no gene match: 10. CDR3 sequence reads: CASRKPPGQGDSPLHF. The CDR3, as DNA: TGTGCCAGCAGAAAACCCCCCGGACAGGGGGATTCACCCCTCCACTTT.

The CDR3 DNA is TGTGCCAGCCTAGCGGGAGGGCCTAATTACGAGCAGTACTTC. Protein sequence: CASLAGGPNYEQYF. The chain combines TRBV28 with TRBJ2-7; TRBD2 agrees at 12 bases. Germline lookup yields CDR1 MDHEN and CDR2 SYDVKM. The CDR3 is 14 residues long. With 8 bases clipped from V and 4 bases from J, the junction kept 6 bases outside the gene matches.

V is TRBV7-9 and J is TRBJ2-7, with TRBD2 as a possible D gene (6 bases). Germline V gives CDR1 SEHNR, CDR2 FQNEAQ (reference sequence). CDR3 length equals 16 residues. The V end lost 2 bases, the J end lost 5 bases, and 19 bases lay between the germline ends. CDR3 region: CASSLLPRDSNDEQYF. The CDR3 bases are TGTGCCAGCAGCTTATTACCCCGGGACTCTAACGACGAGCAGTACTTC. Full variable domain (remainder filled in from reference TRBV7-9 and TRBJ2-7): DTGVSQNPRHKITKRGQNVTFRCDPISEHNRLYWYRQTLGQGPEFLTYFQNEAQLEKSRLLSDRFSAERPKGSFSTLEIQRTEQGDSAMYLCASSLLPRDSNDEQYFGPGTRLTVT.

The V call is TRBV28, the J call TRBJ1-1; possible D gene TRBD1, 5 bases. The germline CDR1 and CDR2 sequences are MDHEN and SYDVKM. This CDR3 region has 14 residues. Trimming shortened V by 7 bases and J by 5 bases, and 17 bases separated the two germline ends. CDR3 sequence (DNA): TGTGCCAGCACCTGGGGGGGATGGGAGACTGAAGCTTTCTTT. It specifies CASTWGGWETEAFF.

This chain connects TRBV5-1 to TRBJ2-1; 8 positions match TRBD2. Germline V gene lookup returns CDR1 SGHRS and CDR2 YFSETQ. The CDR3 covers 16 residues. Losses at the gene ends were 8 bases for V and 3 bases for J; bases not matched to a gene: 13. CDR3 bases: TGCGCCAGTAACCGGGGGAGCGGGAGAGACTACAATGAGCAGTTCTTC. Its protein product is CASNRGSGRDYNEQFF.

CDR3 nucleotide sequence: TGCAGCGTTGGGGGACAGGGGGTTGAGACCCAGTACTTC. It specifies CSVGGQGVETQYF. V and J are TRBV29-1 and TRBJ2-5; 11 bases map to TRBD1. Germline CDR1 reads SQVTM; CDR2 reads ANQGSEA. Trimming took 4 bases from V and 5 from J; bases not matched to a gene: 3. The length of the CDR3 is 13 residues. Together with reference TRBV29-1 and TRBJ2-5, the CDR3 gives the full variable domain: SAVISQKPSRDICQRGTSLTIQCQVDSQVTMMFWYRQQPGQSLTLIATANQGSEATYESGFVIDKFPISRPNLTFSTLTVSNMSPEDSSIYLCSVGGQGVETQYFGPGTRLLVL.

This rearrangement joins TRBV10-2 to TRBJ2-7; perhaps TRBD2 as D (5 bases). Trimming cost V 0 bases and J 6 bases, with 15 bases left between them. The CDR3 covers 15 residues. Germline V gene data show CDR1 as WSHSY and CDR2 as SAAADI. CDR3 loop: CASSESILGDGEQYF. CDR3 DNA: TGCGCCAGCAGTGAGTCGATCCTGGGAGATGGCGAGCAGTACTTC.

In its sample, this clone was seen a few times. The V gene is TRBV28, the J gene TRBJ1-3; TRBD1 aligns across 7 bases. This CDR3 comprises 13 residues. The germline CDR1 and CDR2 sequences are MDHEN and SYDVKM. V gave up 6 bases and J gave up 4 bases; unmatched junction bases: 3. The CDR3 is CASRTGVGNTIYF. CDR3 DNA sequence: TGTGCCAGCAGAACAGGGGTCGGAAACACCATATATTTT.

CDR3 in amino acids: CASSIRGNTGELFF. The CDR3 DNA reads TGTGCCAGCAGTATCCGGGGGAACACCGGGGAGCTGTTTTTT. The chain uses TRBV11-2 and TRBJ2-2; the D gene is possibly TRBD2 (5 bases). V shed 6 bases and J shed 1 base, with 9 bases lying between them. The germline V gene has CDR1 SGHAT and CDR2 FQNNGV. CDR3 length equals 14 residues. The full variable domain, completed using reference TRBV11-2 and TRBJ2-2, is EAGVAQSPRYKIIEKRQSVAFWCNPISGHATLYWYQQILGQGPKLLIQFQNNGVVDDSQLPKDRFSAERLKGVDSTLKIQPAKLEDSAVYLCASSIRGNTGELFFGEGSRLTVL.

The CDR3 region has the DNA TGTGCCAGTAGTATAGCTTCTCCGGGACTAGCGGACTCCTACGAGCAGTACTTC. This sequence encodes CASSIASPGLADSYEQYF. The genes are TRBV19 and TRBJ2-7; 11 bases agree with TRBD2. This CDR3 has 18 residues. V shed 1 base, J shed 0 bases, and the junction held 8 bases outside the gene matches. Germline CDR1 reads LNHDA; CDR2 reads SQIVND (reference sequence).

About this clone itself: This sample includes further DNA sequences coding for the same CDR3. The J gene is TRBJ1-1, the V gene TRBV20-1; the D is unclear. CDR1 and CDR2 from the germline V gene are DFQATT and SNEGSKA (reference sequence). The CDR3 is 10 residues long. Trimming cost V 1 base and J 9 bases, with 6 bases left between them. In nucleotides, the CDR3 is TGCAGTGCTAGAGGAGCTAAAGCTTTCTTT. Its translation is CSARGAKAFF.

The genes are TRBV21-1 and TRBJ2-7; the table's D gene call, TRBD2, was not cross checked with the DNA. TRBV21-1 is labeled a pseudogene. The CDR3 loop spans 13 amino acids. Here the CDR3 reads CASSLPRGYEQYF. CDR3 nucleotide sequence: TGTGCCAGCAGCTTACCCCGGGGCTACGAGCAGTACTTC.

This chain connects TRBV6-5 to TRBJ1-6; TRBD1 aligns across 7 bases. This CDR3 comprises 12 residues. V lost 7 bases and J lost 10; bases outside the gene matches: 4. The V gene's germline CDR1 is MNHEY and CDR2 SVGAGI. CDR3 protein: CASNTGDSPLHF. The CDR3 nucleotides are TGTGCCAGCAATACAGGGGACTCACCCCTCCACTTT.

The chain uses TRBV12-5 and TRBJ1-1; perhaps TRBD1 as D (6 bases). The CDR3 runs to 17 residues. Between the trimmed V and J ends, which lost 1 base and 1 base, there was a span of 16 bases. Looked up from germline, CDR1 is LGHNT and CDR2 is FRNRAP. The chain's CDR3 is CASGLASSGEPNTEAFF. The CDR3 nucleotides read TGTGCTAGTGGTTTGGCCTCTTCAGGGGAACCGAACACTGAAGCTTTCTTT.

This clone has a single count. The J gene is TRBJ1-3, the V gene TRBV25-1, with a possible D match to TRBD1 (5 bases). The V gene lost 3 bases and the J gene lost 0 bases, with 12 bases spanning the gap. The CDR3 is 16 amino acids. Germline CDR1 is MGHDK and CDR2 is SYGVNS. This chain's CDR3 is CASSDPDSYSGNTIYF. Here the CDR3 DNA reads TGTGCCAGCAGTGACCCCGACAGCTACTCTGGAAACACCATATATTTT.

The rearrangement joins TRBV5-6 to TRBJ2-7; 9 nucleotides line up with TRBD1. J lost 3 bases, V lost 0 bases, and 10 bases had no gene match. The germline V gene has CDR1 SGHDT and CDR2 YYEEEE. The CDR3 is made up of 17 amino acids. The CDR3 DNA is TGTGCCAGCAGCTTGGGACCTCCCTACAGGGGGCTCTACGAGCAGTACTTC. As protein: CASSLGPPYRGLYEQYF.

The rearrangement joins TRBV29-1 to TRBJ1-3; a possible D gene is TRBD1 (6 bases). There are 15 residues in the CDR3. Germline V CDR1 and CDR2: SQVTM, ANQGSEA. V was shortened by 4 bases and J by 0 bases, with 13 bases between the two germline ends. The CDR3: CSVGATGNSGNTIYF. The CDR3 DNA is TGCAGCGTTGGAGCGACAGGCAACTCTGGAAACACCATATATTTT.